The 27 T cell receptor beta chains below were found in one sample sequenced in a study of T cell responses to AZD1222 COVID-19 vaccine. The table came from immunoSEQ multiplex PCR; TCRdb's copy has only in-frame clones and leaves some out. Here the sample spans some 150,000 clones, roughly 90% being singletons. The source was peripheral blood, collected on day 0 of AZD1222 vaccination. The source of these receptors is an adult in good health.

V usage is TRBV6-1 and J usage is TRBJ1-6; 7 nucleotides align to TRBD1. Germline lookup yields CDR1 MNHNS and CDR2 SASEGT. After removal of 3 bases from V and 5 bases from J, the junction contained 10 bases not matched to a gene. The CDR3 covers 17 residues. The CDR3 region is CASSDVHTRGNNSPLHF. The CDR3 DNA follows: TGTGCCAGCAGTGACGTTCACACCAGGGGGAATAATTCACCCCTCCACTTT.

The V call is TRBV19, the J call TRBJ2-4; D call uncertain. Germline assignment: CDR1 LNHDA and CDR2 SQIVND (reference sequence). This CDR3 is built from 15 residues. Trimming removed 3 bases at V and 0 bases at J, with 9 bases between. The CDR3 DNA is TGTGCCAGTAGTATGGGTGGTCTAGCCAAAAACATTCAGTACTTC. Translated: CASSMGGLAKNIQYF.

The chain combines TRBV13 with TRBJ2-7; possible D gene TRBD2, 5 bases. The CDR3 totals 12 residues. The V and J ends lost 0 bases and 6 bases respectively, with 6 bases between them. Germline-derived CDR1 and CDR2 are PRHDT and FYEKMQ (reference sequence). DNA of the CDR3: TGTGCCAGCAGCTTAGGAGGGAGCGAGCAGTACTTC. Translated, it gives CASSLGGSEQYF.

The chain joins TRBV5-4 to TRBJ1-2; D is unclear. The CDR3 has 14 amino acids. V lost 4 bases, J lost 0 bases, and 10 bases lay in between. CDR1 is SGHNT, CDR2 YYREEE, per germline (reference sequence). The CDR3 loop reads CASSVGTANYGYTF. The CDR3 DNA follows: TGTGCCAGCAGCGTAGGTACGGCTAACTATGGCTACACCTTC.

CDR3 DNA sequence: TGTGCCAGCAGCACCCCGGTTGGGTTGGAAGATGAGCAGTTCTTC. Its translation is CASSTPVGLEDEQFF. This chain links TRBV7-9 with TRBJ2-1; no clear D. This CDR3 is 15 amino acids long. Germline CDR1 is SEHNR and CDR2 is FQNEAQ (reference sequence). V shed 5 bases and J shed 8 bases, with 19 bases lying between them. The full variable domain, in which reference TRBV7-9 and TRBJ2-1 provide the parts outside the CDR3, is DTGVSQNPRHKITKRGQNVTFRCDPISEHNRLYWYRQTLGQGPEFLTYFQNEAQLEKSRLLSDRFSAERPKGSFSTLEIQRTEQGDSAMYLCASSTPVGLEDEQFFGPGTRLTVL.

The chain is built from TRBV19 and TRBJ2-5, with TRBD1 matching over 9 bases. Trimming removed 3 bases from V and 5 bases from J; junction bases left unmatched: 10. CDR3 length: 16 residues. Germline V gene data show CDR1 as LNHDA and CDR2 as SQIVND (reference sequence). The CDR3 sequence: CASSIGTGSWLETQYF. DNA of the CDR3: TGTGCCAGTAGTATTGGGACAGGGAGTTGGCTGGAGACCCAGTACTTC.

This clone was seen a single time. The V gene is TRBV19, the J gene TRBJ2-1, with 11 bases lining up with TRBD2. Germline loops: CDR1 LNHDA, CDR2 SQIVND (reference sequence). The V and J ends lost 5 bases and 2 bases, in that order; junction bases with no gene match: 2. The CDR3 is made up of 15 amino acids. CDR3 protein: CASSAGLAAYNEQFF. In DNA, the CDR3 is TGTGCCAGTAGTGCGGGACTAGCGGCCTACAATGAGCAGTTCTTC.

This sequence joins TRBV7-9 and TRBJ1-2; D gene unclear. This CDR3 region has 12 residues. Germline assignment: CDR1 SEHNR and CDR2 FQNEAQ (reference sequence). V was trimmed by 2 bases and J by 8 bases, leaving 9 bases between them. The CDR3 DNA reads as TGTGCCAGCAGCTTACTCGGTAGGGGCTACACCTTC. This codes for CASSLLGRGYTF.

The genes are TRBV27 and TRBJ1-3; no firm D call. Germline V lookup: CDR1 MNHEY, CDR2 SMNVEV (reference sequence). V gave up 6 bases and J gave up 0 bases, with 18 bases separating them. The CDR3 has 17 residues. CDR3 amino acids: CASSPIADSYSGNTIYF. DNA of the CDR3: TGTGCCAGCAGCCCCATCGCGGACTCATACTCTGGAAACACCATATATTTT.

The chain uses TRBV19 and TRBJ1-3, with 8 positions matching TRBD1. Trimming removed 4 bases from V and 3 bases from J; junction bases left unmatched: 14. The V gene's germline CDR1 is LNHDA and CDR2 SQIVND (reference sequence). This CDR3 is built from 18 residues. Here the CDR3 reads CASSTTGDGRVHGNTIYF. CDR3 DNA: TGTGCCAGTAGTACGACAGGGGACGGTAGGGTACATGGAAACACCATATATTTT.

This clone was found once. The rearrangement joins TRBV3-1 (or the pseudogene TRBV3-2) to TRBJ2-6; D possibly corresponds to TRBD2 (5 bases). V was cut by 1 base and J by 0 bases, with 16 bases left in between. The CDR3 is 19 residues long. The V gene's germline CDR1 is LGHDT and CDR2 YNNKEL (reference sequence). CDR3 region: CASSQAFEGELSGANVLTF. In DNA, the CDR3 is TGTGCCAGCAGCCAAGCTTTCGAGGGAGAGCTCTCTGGGGCCAACGTCCTGACTTTC.

This chain links TRBV28 with TRBJ1-6; no definite D call. The germline V gene has CDR1 MDHEN and CDR2 SYDVKM. Trimming left V 1 base short and J 8 bases short, with 6 bases between. The CDR3 loop spans 13 amino acids. This CDR3 is CASSLFQYSPLHF. CDR3 bases: TGTGCCAGCAGTTTATTTCAGTATTCACCCCTCCACTTT.

The chain has TRBV9 and TRBJ2-2; D gene unclear. The CDR3 has 16 residues. The V end lost 3 bases, the J end lost 0 bases, and 12 bases lay between the germline ends. Looked up from germline, CDR1 is SGDLS and CDR2 is YYNGEE. The CDR3 nucleotides are TGTGCCAGCAGCGGAGGAAATTGGGCGAACACCGGGGAGCTGTTTTTT. This codes for CASSGGNWANTGELFF.

The V and J genes are TRBV5-1 and TRBJ1-2, with TRBD1 as a possible D gene (6 bases). From germline, CDR1 is SGHRS and CDR2 YFSETQ. CDR3 length: 14 residues. The germline V and J ends were trimmed by 5 bases and 4 bases, with 15 bases remaining between them. This CDR3 reads CASRPPAGVYGYTF. CDR3 nucleotide sequence: TGCGCCAGCAGACCGCCAGCAGGGGTCTATGGCTACACCTTC.

This chain joins TRBV7-2 and TRBJ2-7; TRBD2 matches at 11 bases. This CDR3 has 17 amino acids. V gave up 4 bases and J gave up 3 bases; unmatched junction bases: 11. Germline V CDR1 and CDR2: SGHTA, FQGNSA. CDR3 in amino acids: CASSSPGSTSGDYEQYF. CDR3 DNA: TGTGCCAGCAGCTCCCCCGGCTCGACTAGCGGGGACTACGAGCAGTACTTC. The entire variable domain, with the rest obtained from reference TRBV7-2 and TRBJ2-7, is as follows: GAGVSQSPSNKVTEKGKDVELRCDPISGHTALYWYRQSLGQGLEFLIYFQGNSAPDKSGLPSDRFSAERTGGSVSTLTIQRTQQEDSAVYLCASSSPGSTSGDYEQYFGPGTRLTVT.

This clone was seen a handful of times. The rearrangement joins TRBV2 to TRBJ2-7; D remains ambiguous. The V and J ends lost 5 bases and 12 bases respectively, with 23 bases between them. CDR1 and CDR2 (germline): SNHLY, FYNNEI. This CDR3 has 14 residues. The CDR3 coding sequence is TGTGCCAGCAGTAACGGACGCCTGGTAGAATCTCCGTACTTC. The encoded protein is CASSNGRLVESPYF.

This chain links TRBV9 with TRBJ1-1, with D perhaps matching TRBD1 (6 bases). CDR1 and CDR2 (germline): SGDLS, YYNGEE. The CDR3 spans 16 residues. V lost 0 bases to trimming and J lost 4 bases, with 16 bases between them. CDR3 loop: CASSVVGAPRGTEAFF. DNA for the CDR3: TGTGCCAGCAGCGTAGTGGGGGCACCCCGGGGCACTGAAGCTTTCTTT.

This clone was counted once. The chain couples TRBV5-4 to TRBJ2-3; no clear D gene. V was cut by 1 base and J by 2 bases, with 5 bases left in between. Germline V CDR1 and CDR2: SGHNT, YYREEE (reference sequence). The CDR3 contains 13 residues. The CDR3 spells CASSLSPTDTQYF. DNA of the CDR3: TGTGCCAGCAGCTTGTCCCCCACAGATACGCAGTATTTT.

In this sample, this clone turned up once. V and J are TRBV7-2 and TRBJ1-5; no reliable D call. V was cut by 0 bases and J by 2 bases, with 11 bases left in between. The germline CDR1 and CDR2 sequences are SGHTA and FQGNSA. The CDR3 is 16 residues long. The CDR3 coding sequence is TGTGCCAGCAGCTTAGCGCTTGGGATCGGCAATCAGCCCCAGCATTTT. This gives the protein CASSLALGIGNQPQHF.

This clone was counted only a few times. V and J are TRBV5-6 and TRBJ2-1; D not certain. Germline V gene lookup returns CDR1 SGHDT and CDR2 YYEEEE. The V end was cut by 2 bases, the J end by 12 bases, with 21 bases between. The CDR3 runs to 15 residues. The CDR3 DNA reads TGTGCCAGCAGCTTTGGGGTTTCGCCTCCTGTGGGGCAGTTCTTC. Its translation: CASSFGVSPPVGQFF.

The chain combines TRBV11-3 with TRBJ1-2; TRBD1 is a possible D gene (5 bases). Trimming left V 7 bases short and J 4 bases short, with 16 bases between. Germline CDR1 reads SGHNT; CDR2 reads YENEEA. The CDR3 spans 14 residues. The CDR3 loop is CASIGTGNFYGYTF. In nucleotides, the CDR3 is TGTGCCAGCATAGGCACAGGAAATTTCTATGGCTACACCTTC.

This rearrangement joins TRBV18 to TRBJ1-1; 7 nucleotides match TRBD1. J lost 7 bases, V lost 0 bases, and 11 bases had no gene match. CDR1 KGHSH and CDR2 LQKENI come from the germline V gene. This CDR3 contains 16 residues. CDR3 sequence: CASSPPAYRGRSEAFF. The CDR3 DNA reads as TGTGCCAGCTCACCACCGGCTTACAGGGGACGGAGTGAAGCTTTCTTT.

J is TRBJ2-7 and V is TRBV18, with TRBD1 identical over 8 bases. This CDR3 has 15 residues. V lost 6 bases, J lost 2 bases, and 9 bases stayed unmatched. Germline-derived CDR1 and CDR2 are KGHSH and LQKENI. This chain's CDR3 is CASSKGQDDPYEQYF. DNA for the CDR3: TGTGCCAGCTCGAAGGGACAGGACGACCCCTACGAGCAGTACTTC.

This clone is a singleton in its sample. Here the CDR3 reads CASSLRGAFWDTQYF. The CDR3 coding sequence is TGTGCCAGCAGCTTAAGAGGGGCCTTTTGGGATACGCAGTATTTT. This chain connects TRBV7-2 to TRBJ2-3; D may be TRBD1 or TRBD2 (5 bases each). The ends were cut back, 2 bases at V and 6 bases at J, with 15 bases in the middle. Germline loops: CDR1 SGHTA, CDR2 FQGNSA. The CDR3 extends over 15 amino acids.

This chain uses TRBV7-8 with TRBJ2-7; a weak D match, TRBD2 (6 bases). The CDR3 length is 15 residues. The V end was cut by 2 bases, the J end by 6 bases, with 17 bases between. Germline V gene sequence: CDR1 SGHVS, CDR2 FQNEAQ. The CDR3 DNA sequence: TGTGCCAGCAGCTTAATTGGGACTCAGGCTCGCGAGCAGTACTTC. Translated, it gives CASSLIGTQAREQYF.

The chain links TRBV18 to TRBJ2-3, with 9 nucleotides matching TRBD2. CDR3 length: 16 residues. Germline values: CDR1 KGHSH, CDR2 LQKENI. Trimming removed 3 bases from V and 6 bases from J; junction bases left unmatched: 10. The CDR3: CASSPLPSGIGDTQYF. In DNA, the CDR3 is TGTGCCAGCTCACCCCTTCCTAGCGGGATAGGTGATACGCAGTATTTT.

In nucleotides, the CDR3 is TGTGCCAGCAGCGCAATGGGACAGTCGAACACTGAAGCTTTCTTT. Amino acids: CASSAMGQSNTEAFF. The gene calls are TRBV5-4 and TRBJ1-1, with 7 bases fitting TRBD1. V lost 4 bases and J lost 1; bases outside the gene matches: 7. In germline, CDR1 is SGHNT, CDR2 YYREEE (reference sequence). The CDR3 is made up of 15 amino acids.